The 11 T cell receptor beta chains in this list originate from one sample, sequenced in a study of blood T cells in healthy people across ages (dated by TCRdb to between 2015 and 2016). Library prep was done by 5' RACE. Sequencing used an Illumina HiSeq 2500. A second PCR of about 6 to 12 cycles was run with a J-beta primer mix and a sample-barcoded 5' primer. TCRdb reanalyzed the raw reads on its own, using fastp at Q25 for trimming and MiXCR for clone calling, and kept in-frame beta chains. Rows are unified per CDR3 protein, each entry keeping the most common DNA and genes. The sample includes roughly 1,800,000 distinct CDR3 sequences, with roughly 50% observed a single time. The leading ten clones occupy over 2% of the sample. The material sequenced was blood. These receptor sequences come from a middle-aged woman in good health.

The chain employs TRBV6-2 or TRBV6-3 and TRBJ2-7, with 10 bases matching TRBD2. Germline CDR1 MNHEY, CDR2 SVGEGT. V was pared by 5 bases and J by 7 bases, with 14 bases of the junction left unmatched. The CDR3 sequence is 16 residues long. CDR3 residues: CASSPTGTSDYNEQYF. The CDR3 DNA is TGTGCCAGCAGTCCTACTGGGACTAGCGATTACAATGAGCAGTACTTC.

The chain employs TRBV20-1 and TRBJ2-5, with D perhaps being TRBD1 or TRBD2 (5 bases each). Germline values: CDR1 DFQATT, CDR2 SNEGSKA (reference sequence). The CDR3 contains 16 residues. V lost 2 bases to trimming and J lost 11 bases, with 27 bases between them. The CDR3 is CSARILYGKGDGIQYF. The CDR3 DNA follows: TGCAGTGCTAGAATTCTCTACGGGAAAGGGGACGGGATTCAGTACTTC.

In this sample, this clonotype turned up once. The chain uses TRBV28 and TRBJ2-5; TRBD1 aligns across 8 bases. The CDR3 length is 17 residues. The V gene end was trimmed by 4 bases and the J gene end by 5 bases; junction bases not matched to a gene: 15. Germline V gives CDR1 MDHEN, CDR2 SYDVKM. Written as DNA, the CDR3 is TGTGCCAGCAGTTCAGACAGGGGCGCACGAGTGACGGAGACCCAGTACTTC. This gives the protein CASSSDRGARVTETQYF.

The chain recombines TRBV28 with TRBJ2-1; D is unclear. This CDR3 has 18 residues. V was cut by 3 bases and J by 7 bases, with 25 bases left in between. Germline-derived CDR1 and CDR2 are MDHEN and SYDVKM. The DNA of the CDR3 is TGTGCCAGCAGTTTCCCACCCGGACGGACGGGCGCCGCGAATGAGCAGTTCTTC. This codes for CASSFPPGRTGAANEQFF. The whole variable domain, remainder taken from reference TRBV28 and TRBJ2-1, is DVKVTQSSRYLVKRTGEKVFLECVQDMDHENMFWYRQDPGLGLRLIYFSYDVKMKEKGDIPEGYSVSREKKERFSLILESASTNQTSMYLCASSFPPGRTGAANEQFFGPGTRLTVL.

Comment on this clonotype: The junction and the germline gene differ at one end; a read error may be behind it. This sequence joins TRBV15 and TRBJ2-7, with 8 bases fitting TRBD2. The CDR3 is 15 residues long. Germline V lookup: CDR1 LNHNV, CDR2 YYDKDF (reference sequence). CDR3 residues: CATSKERGQYYKQYF. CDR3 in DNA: TGTGCCACCAGCAAGGAGCGGGGGCAATACTACAAGCAGTACTTC.

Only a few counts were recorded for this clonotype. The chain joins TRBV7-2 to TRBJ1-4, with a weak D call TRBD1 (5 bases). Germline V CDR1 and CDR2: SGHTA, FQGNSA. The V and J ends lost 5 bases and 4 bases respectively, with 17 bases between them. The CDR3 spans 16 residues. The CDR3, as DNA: TGTGCCAGCAGCGAAAGGGACTGTTCGAGTAATGAAAAACTGTTTTTT. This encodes CASSERDCSSNEKLFF.

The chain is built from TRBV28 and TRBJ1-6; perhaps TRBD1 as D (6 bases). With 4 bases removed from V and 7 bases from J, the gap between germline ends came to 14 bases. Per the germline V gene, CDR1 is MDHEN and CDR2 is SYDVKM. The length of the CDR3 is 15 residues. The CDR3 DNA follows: TGTGCCAGCAGTTCGACACAGGGTATGAATTCACCCCTCCACTTT. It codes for CASSSTQGMNSPLHF.

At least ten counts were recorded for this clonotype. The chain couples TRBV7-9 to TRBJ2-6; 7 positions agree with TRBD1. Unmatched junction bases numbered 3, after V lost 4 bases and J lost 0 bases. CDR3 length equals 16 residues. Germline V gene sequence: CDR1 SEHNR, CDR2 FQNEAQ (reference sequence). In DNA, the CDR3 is TGTGCCAGCAGCTCGGGACAGAGCTCTGGGGCCAACGTCCTGACTTTC. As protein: CASSSGQSSGANVLTF.

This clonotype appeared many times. CDR3 protein: CASSQAGGSTDTQYF. In DNA, the CDR3 is TGTGCCAGCAGCCAAGCGGGGGGGAGCACAGATACGCAGTATTTT. The chain carries TRBV3-1 and TRBJ2-3; 8 bases match TRBD2. Germline trimming cut 1 base from V and 0 bases from J; bases unmatched to any gene: 0. The germline gives CDR1 LGHDT, CDR2 YNNKEL (reference sequence). The CDR3 consists of 15 residues.

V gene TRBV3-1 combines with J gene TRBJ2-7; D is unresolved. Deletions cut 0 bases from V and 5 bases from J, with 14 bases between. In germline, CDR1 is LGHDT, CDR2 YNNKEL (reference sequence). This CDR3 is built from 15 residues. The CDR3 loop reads CASSQDPIVGDEQYF. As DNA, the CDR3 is TGTGCCAGCAGCCAAGACCCAATTGTCGGAGACGAGCAGTACTTC.

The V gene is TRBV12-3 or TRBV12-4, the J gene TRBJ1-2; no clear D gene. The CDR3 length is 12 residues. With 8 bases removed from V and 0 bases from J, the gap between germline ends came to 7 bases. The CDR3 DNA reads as TGTGCCAGCTTAGGAACTAACTATGGCTACACCTTC. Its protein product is CASLGTNYGYTF.